This record looks at one TCR beta chain sequence and its context. The PCR was carried out with 60 Vbeta primers and 13 Jbeta primers. TCRdb keeps only in-frame clones here, not all; method: immunoSEQ multiplex PCR. The sample includes some 50,000 clones. The source of the sample is a study of cytomegalovirus exposure and HLA in healthy donors. Source material: PBMCs. The clonotype was recovered from a woman in her 40s in good health and CMV-seronegative.

In DNA form, the CDR3 reads TGCAGCGTTTCCGATAGCGGGAGGACCGGGGAGCTGTTTTTT. Translated, it gives CSVSDSGRTGELFF. The chain employs TRBV29-1 and TRBJ2-2; 10 bases fit TRBD2. Germline V gene lookup returns CDR1 SQVTM and CDR2 ANQGSEA. This CDR3 region has 14 residues. The ends lost 5 bases at V and 5 bases at J; junction bases unmatched: 5.